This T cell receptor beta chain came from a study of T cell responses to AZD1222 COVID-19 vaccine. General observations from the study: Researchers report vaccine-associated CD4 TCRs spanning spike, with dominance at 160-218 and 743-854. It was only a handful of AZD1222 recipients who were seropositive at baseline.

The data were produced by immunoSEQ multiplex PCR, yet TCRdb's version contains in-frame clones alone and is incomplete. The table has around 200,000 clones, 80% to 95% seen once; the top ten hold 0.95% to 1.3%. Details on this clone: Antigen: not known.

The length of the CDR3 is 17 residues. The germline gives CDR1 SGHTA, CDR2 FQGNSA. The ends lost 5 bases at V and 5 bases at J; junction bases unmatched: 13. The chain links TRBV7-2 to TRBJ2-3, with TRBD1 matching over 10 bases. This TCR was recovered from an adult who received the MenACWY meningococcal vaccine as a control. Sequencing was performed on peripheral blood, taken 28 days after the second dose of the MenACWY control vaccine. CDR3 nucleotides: TGTGCCAGCAGCCGCAGGGGGCGACAGGGGGCAGGAGATACGCAGTATTTT. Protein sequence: CASSRRGRQGAGDTQYF.